This TCR beta chain was captured in a study of T cell repertoires in cytomegalovirus infection. Across the whole study: Epitope selection comprised recently identified HLA-C-restricted CMV epitopes and well-studied HLA-B-restricted CMV epitopes. The public TCR beta signatures pointed to both CMV infection and matching HLA type. Study-wide findings and caveats: The cumulative frequency of public TCR beta families distinguished individuals who carried CMV together with the relevant HLA. HLA-C-restricted, CMV-specific TCR beta clonotypes were dominant ex vivo.

TCRdb redid the calling of the reads with MiXCR, one entry per CDR3 protein. Of some 940,000 distinct CDR3 sequences listed, around 32% are singletons. Notes on this clonotype: Antigen: not known.

CDR3 size: 17 residues. CDR1 is MNHEY and CDR2 is SVGEGT in the germline V gene. The V gene lost 7 bases and the J gene lost 1 base, with 21 bases spanning the gap. J is TRBJ2-3 and V is TRBV6-2 or TRBV6-3; maybe TRBD2 (7 bases). Material: cultured CD8+ T cells from PBMCs, obtained from culture after CMV antigen stimulation. This clonotype originated in a human donor in good health (CMV status not recorded). Some clones in this sample may be carry-over from other donors' samples. The CDR3 DNA reads TGTGCCAGCACAACCCTACTAGGGGGGGCCGGCACAGATACGCAGTATTTT. This translates into CASTTLLGGAGTDTQYF.